The 20 T cell receptor beta chains reported below all come from one sample, sequenced in a study of T-cell reconstitution after alpha-beta-depleted transplantation in children. A library of TCRbeta sequences, prepared with unique molecular identifiers, was generated. TCRdb analysed the PCR reads with MiXCR anew, one entry per CDR3 protein. The table lists about 400,000 distinct CDR3 sequences, roughly 15% of them singletons. The specimen comprised PBMCs, mostly from graft donor cells, sampled 360 days after TCRalphabeta/CD19-depleted stem cell transplant. These receptors were taken from a boy younger than two who had a stem cell transplant for Wiskott-Aldrich syndrome, so the T cells may come from the graft donor.

This clonotype appeared a few times. The chain uses TRBV5-1 and TRBJ2-3; 7 bases map to TRBD1. The J segment lost 4 bases and the V segment lost 3 bases, leaving 8 bases of the junction unmatched. This CDR3 has 15 amino acids. Looked up from germline, CDR1 is SGHRS and CDR2 is YFSETQ. The DNA for the CDR3 is TGCGCCAGCAGCTATCGTCCGACAGGGTCAGATACGCAGTATTTT. Its translation: CASSYRPTGSDTQYF.

V is TRBV29-1 and J is TRBJ2-5; TRBD2 might be the D (5 bases). Germline CDR1 reads SQVTM; CDR2 reads ANQGSEA. This CDR3 is 13 amino acids long. V lost 6 bases and J 5 bases, leaving 16 bases between the germline ends. The DNA for the CDR3 is TGCAGCGTCCTACGGGGATTCGGGGAGACCCAGTACTTC. Amino acid sequence: CSVLRGFGETQYF.

This chain connects TRBV5-6 to TRBJ2-7, with TRBD1 matching 10 bases. The J segment lost 0 bases and the V segment lost 4 bases, leaving 13 bases of the junction unmatched. Germline-derived CDR1 and CDR2 are SGHDT and YYEEEE. The CDR3 extends over 18 amino acids. CDR3 DNA sequence: TGTGCCAGCAGCCGTACCGGGACAGGGGTCTTATACTCCTACGAGCAGTACTTC. It codes for CASSRTGTGVLYSYEQYF.

This clonotype has just a few counts. The chain recombines TRBV18 with TRBJ2-3; no definite D call. With 2 bases removed from V and 4 bases from J, the gap between germline ends came to 4 bases. The CDR3 sequence is 12 residues long. Germline values: CDR1 KGHSH, CDR2 LQKENI. The CDR3 DNA follows: TGTGCCAGCTCACCATCCTCAGATACGCAGTATTTT. Protein: CASSPSSDTQYF.

This sequence joins TRBV4-1 and TRBJ2-5; D might be TRBD2 (5 bases). Germline lookup yields CDR1 MGHRA and CDR2 YSYEKL. Trimming left V 0 bases short and J 4 bases short, with 9 bases between. The CDR3 has 14 amino acids. CDR3 DNA sequence: TGCGCCAGCAGCCAAGACCCCGGGATAGAGACCCAGTACTTC. Amino acids: CASSQDPGIETQYF.

The chain is built from TRBV4-2 and TRBJ2-7, with 9 positions matching TRBD2. The length of the CDR3 is 16 residues. The germline gives CDR1 LGHNA, CDR2 YNFKEQ. V gave up 1 base and J gave up 3 bases; unmatched junction bases: 7. CDR3 loop: CASSQVVAGDHYEQYF. The CDR3 nucleotides are TGTGCCAGCAGCCAAGTCGTAGCGGGGGATCACTACGAGCAGTACTTC.

This clonotype was seen a few times. The chain carries TRBV11-2 and TRBJ2-7; 11 bases map to TRBD1. The V and J ends lost 4 bases and 6 bases, in that order; junction bases with no gene match: 8. From germline, CDR1 is SGHAT and CDR2 FQNNGV. This CDR3 spans 15 amino acids. The CDR3 DNA reads TGTGCCAGCAGCTCCGGAAGGACAGGGGGCGGCGAGCAGTACTTC. It codes for CASSSGRTGGGEQYF.

Notes on this clonotype: The CDR3 ends on some other residue instead of the conserved phenylalanine or tryptophan, so this is likely a read error. The chain uses TRBV29-1 and TRBJ2-1; unclear D gene. CDR1 SQVTM and CDR2 ANQGSEA come from the germline V gene. Trimming removed 4 bases from V and 0 bases from J, with 7 bases in between. The length of the CDR3 is 13 residues. This chain's CDR3 is CSVAGSSYNEQFL. The CDR3 nucleotides read TGCAGCGTTGCCGGTAGCTCCTACAATGAGCAGTTCCTC.

This clonotype was seen a few times. J is TRBJ2-2 and V is TRBV27; D is uncertain. From germline, CDR1 is MNHEY and CDR2 SMNVEV (reference sequence). V was trimmed by 5 bases and J by 5 bases, leaving 15 bases between them. The CDR3 has 15 residues. The CDR3, as DNA: TGTGCCAGCAGTCCCCGCCCCTCAAGGACCGGGGAGCTGTTTTTT. Its protein is CASSPRPSRTGELFF.

This clonotype was seen ten or more times. The chain has TRBV12-3 or TRBV12-4 and TRBJ2-4; D is perhaps TRBD1 (5 bases). The CDR3 is 14 amino acids. Deletions cut 5 bases from V and 4 bases from J, with 12 bases between. CDR3 sequence reads: CASSPDRRKNIQYF. As DNA, the CDR3 is TGTGCCAGCAGTCCTGACAGACGGAAAAACATTCAGTACTTC.

This clonotype was detected only a few times. J is TRBJ1-2 and V is TRBV29-1; no clear D. Trimming left V 4 bases short and J 8 bases short, with 11 bases between. In germline, CDR1 is SQVTM, CDR2 ANQGSEA. The CDR3 is 11 residues long. The CDR3 region has the DNA TGCAGCGTTGGGACCCGCCAAGGCTACACCTTC. Its protein product is CSVGTRQGYTF.

The chain recombines TRBV7-9 with TRBJ2-2; D is undetermined. The CDR3 is 16 residues long. The ends were cut back, 3 bases at V and 4 bases at J, with 15 bases in the middle. In germline, CDR1 is SEHNR, CDR2 FQNEAQ (reference sequence). DNA of the CDR3: TGTGCCAGCAGCTTCTCCCGAATTACTGCCACCGGGGAGCTGTTTTTT. This sequence encodes CASSFSRITATGELFF. The entire variable domain, with the rest obtained from reference TRBV7-9 and TRBJ2-2, is as follows: DTGVSQNPRHKITKRGQNVTFRCDPISEHNRLYWYRQTLGQGPEFLTYFQNEAQLEKSRLLSDRFSAERPKGSFSTLEIQRTEQGDSAMYLCASSFSRITATGELFFGEGSRLTVL.

In this sample, this clonotype turned up many times. This chain uses TRBV29-1 with TRBJ2-5; D may be TRBD2 (5 bases). The germline gives CDR1 SQVTM, CDR2 ANQGSEA. V lost 4 bases and J 5 bases, leaving 11 bases between the germline ends. The CDR3 sequence is 12 residues long. CDR3 bases: TGCAGCGTTGCGGAGGCCTGGGAGACCCAGTACTTC. It yields the protein CSVAEAWETQYF.

The table lists this clonotype with a few counts. The rearrangement joins TRBV19 to TRBJ2-1; TRBD1 matches 10 bases. This CDR3 comprises 15 residues. Germline V gene sequence: CDR1 LNHDA, CDR2 SQIVND (reference sequence). Trimming at V came to 9 bases and at J to 2 bases, leaving 7 bases not matched to a gene. CDR3 DNA: TGTGCCAGCACCGCCGGACAGGGGGCCTACAATGAGCAGTTCTTC. It is translated as CASTAGQGAYNEQFF.

This clonotype was observed a handful of times. J is TRBJ2-7 and V is TRBV10-3; 11 nucleotides align to TRBD2. The ends lost 3 bases at V and 3 bases at J; junction bases unmatched: 7. This CDR3 has 16 amino acids. The germline CDR1 and CDR2 sequences are ENHRY and SYGVKD. CDR3 protein: CAISERLTSGSYEQYF. CDR3 nucleotides: TGTGCCATCAGTGAACGCCTCACTAGCGGGAGCTACGAGCAGTACTTC.

The chain couples TRBV12-3 or TRBV12-4 to TRBJ2-2, with D possibly being TRBD1 (5 bases). This CDR3 comprises 16 residues. Trimming took 3 bases from V and 4 from J, leaving 15 bases between them. The CDR3 loop reads CASSLGPLRVTGELFF. The CDR3 DNA is TGTGCCAGCAGTTTGGGGCCCCTAAGAGTCACCGGGGAGCTGTTTTTT.

The CDR3 nucleotides read TGTGCCAGCAGTTTACGACAGGGTGTGAGGTACGAGCAGTACTTC. It yields the protein CASSLRQGVRYEQYF. This rearrangement joins TRBV12-3 or TRBV12-4 to TRBJ2-7, with TRBD1 matching over 7 bases. The CDR3 runs 15 residues. Unmatched junction bases numbered 8, after V lost 2 bases and J lost 4 bases.

This clonotype occurred a few times. The CDR3 coding sequence is TGTGCCAGCGGTGCCCACTACGAGCAGTACTTC. Its translation: CASGAHYEQYF. The rearrangement joins TRBV12-3 or TRBV12-4 to TRBJ2-7; D is ambiguous. V lost 8 bases, J lost 3 bases, and 8 bases lay in between. The CDR3 sequence is 11 residues long.

The chain couples TRBV6-1 to TRBJ2-7; a possible D gene is TRBD1 (5 bases). The germline gives CDR1 MNHNS, CDR2 SASEGT. CDR3 size: 14 residues. V was trimmed by 6 bases and J by 2 bases, leaving 14 bases between them. CDR3 DNA sequence: TGTGCCAGCAGACCCCAAGGGGTTCCCTACGAGCAGTACTTC. It codes for CASRPQGVPYEQYF.

This clonotype was counted only a few times. The V call is TRBV5-1, the J call TRBJ2-2, with 7 bases aligning to TRBD1. The CDR3 has 13 residues. V dropped 4 bases and J dropped 6; count of bases not matched to a gene: 3. Per the germline V gene, CDR1 is SGHRS and CDR2 is YFSETQ. This CDR3 reads CASSPGGSGELFF. The CDR3 DNA reads TGCGCCAGCAGCCCAGGGGGTTCCGGGGAGCTGTTTTTT.